The 20 T cell receptor beta chains given below trace back to one sample, sequenced in a study of shared clonotypes between healthy human individuals. TCRdb's copy holds only in-frame clones and misses some; the assay was immunoSEQ multiplex PCR. Here the sample spans 2 million to 2.5 million clones, under 95% being singletons. Naive-designated CD8 cells lacked CD45RO, were positively enriched for CCR7, and omitted terminally differentiated effector memory CD45RA+ cells. The sequencing sample was made of naive CD8+ T cells from PBMCs. All receptors come from a man aged 18 to 30 in good health. Some clones in this sample may be carry-over from other donors' samples.

V and J are TRBV2 and TRBJ2-6; no reliable D call. This CDR3 comprises 21 residues. In germline, CDR1 is SNHLY, CDR2 FYNNEI. V shed 4 bases and J shed 0 bases, with 25 bases lying between them. Written as DNA, the CDR3 is TGTGCCAGCAGTGGGGCTAGAGGTGATAGGGCAGAGCACTCTGGGGCCAACGTCCTGACTTTC. Translating gives CASSGARGDRAEHSGANVLTF. The full variable domain, in which reference TRBV2 and TRBJ2-6 provide the parts outside the CDR3, is EPEVTQTPSHQVTQMGQEVILRCVPISNHLYFYWYRQILGQKVEFLVSFYNNEISEKSEIFDDQFSVERPDGSNFTLKIRSTKLEDSAMYFCASSGARGDRAEHSGANVLTFGAGSRLTVL.

As to this clone: The same CDR3 also results from other DNA sequences found in this sample. V usage is TRBV9 and J usage is TRBJ2-1; 8 bases align to TRBD2. Trimming cost V 3 bases and J 1 base; bases outside gene matches: 6. CDR1 and CDR2 from the germline V gene are SGDLS and YYNGEE. This CDR3 comprises 16 residues. The CDR3 nucleotides are TGTGCCAGCAGCGAGGCCGGGACTAGTTCCTACAATGAGCAGTTCTTC. Protein: CASSEAGTSSYNEQFF.

The rearrangement uses TRBV30 and TRBJ1-1; D remains unclear. Trimming left V 5 bases short and J 2 bases short, with 6 bases between. This CDR3 comprises 11 residues. Germline CDR1 reads GTSNPN; CDR2 reads SVGIG (reference sequence). CDR3 loop: CAWQENTEAFF. The CDR3 nucleotides read TGTGCCTGGCAGGAAAACACTGAAGCTTTCTTT.

A remark on this clone: This CDR3 is also generated by other DNA sequences in the sample. V is TRBV6-6 and J is TRBJ1-1; D unclear. The CDR3 has 12 amino acids. V was trimmed by 5 bases and J by 3 bases, leaving 7 bases between them. Germline V gene data show CDR1 as MNHNY and CDR2 as SVGAGI (reference sequence). CDR3 nucleotides: TGTGCCAGCAGTCCCGGGGACACTGAAGCTTTCTTT. Residues: CASSPGDTEAFF.

This chain joins TRBV6-1 and TRBJ2-7; D assignment may be TRBD1 or TRBD2 (5 bases each). Trimming took off 1 base at V and 4 bases at J, with 23 bases between the two ends. CDR1 is MNHNS and CDR2 is SASEGT in the germline V gene. The CDR3 extends over 18 amino acids. Here the CDR3 DNA reads TGTGCCAGCAGTGAAGAGGGACGGCGGGTCCTCTCAGCTTACGAGCAGTACTTC. Translating gives CASSEEGRRVLSAYEQYF.

About this clone itself: Within the sample, other DNA sequences also encode this same CDR3. This sequence joins TRBV9 and TRBJ2-1, with 8 bases fitting TRBD2. Germline CDR1 SGDLS, CDR2 YYNGEE. This CDR3 contains 16 residues. With V trimmed by 4 bases and J by 4 bases, 10 bases remained unmatched. The CDR3 is CASSPRAGGLYNEQFF. The CDR3 DNA is TGTGCCAGCAGCCCACGGGCGGGAGGCCTATACAATGAGCAGTTCTTC.

This clone was detected only a few times. The chain links TRBV7-9 to TRBJ1-2, with D possibly matching TRBD1 (5 bases). V was clipped by 5 bases and J by 8 bases, with 18 bases between them. There are 14 residues in the CDR3. CDR1 and CDR2 from the germline V gene are SEHNR and FQNEAQ (reference sequence). The CDR3 loop reads CASSGQTGERGYTF. The CDR3 bases are TGTGCCAGCAGCGGACAAACAGGAGAACGAGGCTACACCTTC.

The chain carries TRBV7-9 and TRBJ2-7, with D possibly TRBD2 on 6 matching bases. Trimming cost V 6 bases and J 2 bases, with 14 bases left between them. The CDR3 is made up of 14 amino acids. Germline CDR1 SEHNR, CDR2 FQNEAQ (reference sequence). The CDR3 nucleotides are TGTGCCAGCAGACCCCCGGCGGGAACCTACGAGCAGTACTTC. As protein: CASRPPAGTYEQYF.

The chain couples TRBV15 to TRBJ2-7; TRBD2 matches at 7 bases. In germline, CDR1 is LNHNV, CDR2 YYDKDF (reference sequence). V lost 3 bases and J lost 5; bases outside the gene matches: 7. This CDR3 is 14 amino acids long. CDR3 coding DNA: TGTGCCACCAGCAGTCCGGCGGGAGACCACGAGCAGTACTTC. Its protein product is CATSSPAGDHEQYF.

This chain uses TRBV4-3 with TRBJ2-2; no firm D call. Between the trimmed V and J ends, which lost 5 bases and 2 bases, there was a span of 15 bases. Per germline, CDR1 LGHNA and CDR2 YSLEER. CDR3 length: 16 residues. Written as DNA, the CDR3 is TGCGCCAGCAGCTATAAAACGGTGGGCAACACCGGGGAGCTGTTTTTT. Protein product: CASSYKTVGNTGELFF.

V and J are TRBV6-5 and TRBJ2-1; tentatively, D is TRBD1 (6 bases). Germline assignment: CDR1 MNHEY and CDR2 SVGAGI. The CDR3 is 14 amino acids. The V and J ends lost 0 bases and 10 bases respectively, with 13 bases between them. The CDR3: CASSYSRGQGEQFF. The CDR3 DNA follows: TGTGCCAGCAGTTACTCTAGAGGGCAGGGGGAGCAGTTCTTC.

The gene calls are TRBV5-1 and TRBJ2-5; D might be TRBD2 (5 bases). Looked up from germline, CDR1 is SGHRS and CDR2 is YFSETQ. The CDR3 spans 13 residues. V lost 2 bases to trimming and J lost 5 bases, with 10 bases between them. CDR3 residues: CASSFEGPETQYF. CDR3 nucleotide sequence: TGCGCCAGCAGCTTTGAGGGCCCTGAGACCCAGTACTTC. Using reference TRBV5-1 and TRBJ2-5 for the parts outside the CDR3, the full variable domain is KAGVTQTPRYLIKTRGQQVTLSCSPISGHRSVSWYQQTPGQGLQFLFEYFSETQRNKGNFPGRFSGRQFSNSRSEMNVSTLELGDSALYLCASSFEGPETQYFGPGTRLLVL.

The chain is built from TRBV28 and TRBJ1-1; possibly TRBD1 for D (5 bases). V dropped 7 bases and J dropped 0 bases, with 12 bases sitting between them. The length of the CDR3 is 14 residues. Germline V gene sequence: CDR1 MDHEN, CDR2 SYDVKM. The CDR3 reads CASTLGLMNTEAFF. The CDR3 nucleotides are TGTGCCAGCACCCTGGGGCTAATGAACACTGAAGCTTTCTTT.

This chain connects TRBV27 to TRBJ1-1; D gene unclear. Trimming removed 4 bases at V and 2 bases at J, with 14 bases between. The CDR3 runs to 15 residues. Germline V gene data show CDR1 as MNHEY and CDR2 as SMNVEV (reference sequence). The chain's CDR3 is CASSWLAGLNTEAFF. CDR3 nucleotide sequence: TGTGCCAGCAGTTGGTTGGCCGGATTAAACACTGAAGCTTTCTTT.

V and J are TRBV5-6 and TRBJ2-1, with TRBD1 as a possible D gene (5 bases). Trimming removed 4 bases at V and 5 bases at J, with 10 bases between. CDR3 size: 13 residues. CDR1 and CDR2 (germline): SGHDT, YYEEEE. This CDR3 reads CASSQIQDNEQFF. For the CDR3, the DNA is TGTGCCAGCAGCCAGATACAGGACAATGAGCAGTTCTTC.

V usage is TRBV25-1 and J usage is TRBJ2-6; D unclear. Germline assignment: CDR1 MGHDK and CDR2 SYGVNS. CDR3 length: 17 amino acids. The ends were cut back, 10 bases at V and 0 bases at J, with 19 bases in the middle. In DNA form, the CDR3 reads TGTGCCACCTCTGGCCCCCCGACAAGCTCTGGGGCCAACGTCCTGACTTTC. It encodes CATSGPPTSSGANVLTF.

The sample holds one count of this clone. The chain's CDR3 is CAWSVLLAGGPVHNEQFF. The CDR3 region has the DNA TGTGCCTGGAGTGTACTTTTAGCGGGAGGGCCCGTCCACAATGAGCAGTTCTTC. J is TRBJ2-1 and V is TRBV30, with 11 bases fitting TRBD2. After removal of 0 bases from V and 5 bases from J, the junction contained 12 bases not matched to a gene. Germline-derived CDR1 and CDR2 are GTSNPN and SVGIG (reference sequence). The CDR3 consists of 18 residues.

This clone was detected only once. The gene calls are TRBV2 and TRBJ2-1; D unresolved. The germline V gene has CDR1 SNHLY and CDR2 FYNNEI. This CDR3 has 12 amino acids. V was clipped by 2 bases and J by 7 bases, with 6 bases between them. The CDR3 here is CASSEYRNEQFF. CDR3 coding DNA: TGTGCCAGCAGTGAATACAGAAATGAGCAGTTCTTC.

CDR3 bases: TGTGCCAGCAGTTTTACAGTTGAAGCTTTCTTT. Translated: CASSFTVEAFF. V gene TRBV28 combines with J gene TRBJ1-1; D is undetermined. The CDR3 covers 11 residues. V lost 3 bases, J lost 7 bases, and 6 bases lay in between. Per the germline V gene, CDR1 is MDHEN and CDR2 is SYDVKM. Based on the CDR3 plus reference TRBV28 and TRBJ1-1, the full variable domain is DVKVTQSSRYLVKRTGEKVFLECVQDMDHENMFWYRQDPGLGLRLIYFSYDVKMKEKGDIPEGYSVSREKKERFSLILESASTNQTSMYLCASSFTVEAFFGQGTRLTVV.

This clone was detected a few times. The same CDR3 is also encoded by other DNA sequences in this sample. This sequence joins TRBV7-9 and TRBJ2-7; no firm D call. The CDR3 is made up of 12 amino acids. The germline gives CDR1 SEHNR, CDR2 FQNEAQ (reference sequence). V lost 5 bases and J 4 bases, leaving 9 bases between the germline ends. This chain's CDR3 is CASSPDGYEQYF. The CDR3 region has the DNA TGTGCCAGCAGCCCGGACGGATACGAGCAGTACTTC.